The present TCR beta chain was sequenced within a study of T cells in localized non-small cell lung cancer (dated by TCRdb to the early 2020s). Looking at the study overall: The study analyzed T cell repertoires of about 230 early-stage NSCLC patients, comparing tumors and uninvolved tumor-adjacent lungs. The cohort consisted of approximately 240 treatment-naive NSCLC patients whose localized lung tumors had been resected. Of the NSCLC patients, around 130 were male and roughly 110 were female, and the mean age was approximately 69 years. Overall study outcomes, separate from this receptor: Uninvolved tumor-adjacent lung showed the highest T cell clonality, higher than tumor, which suggests more focused antigenic responses in the adjacent lung. Since the design was exploratory, TCR variables were selected using unadjusted p-values with no false-discovery rate correction. A median of around 60 of the top 100 tumor clones turned up in the paired uninvolved adjacent lung, and 25 to 30 of those clones also ranked among the top 100 of that same adjacent lung. Because multi-region tumor sequencing was not performed, intratumor heterogeneity could not be ruled out. Higher T cell density in blood was associated with longer overall survival, whereas higher clonality in adjacent lung was associated with shorter survival.

TCR beta CDR3 regions were sequenced from DNA using the immunoSEQ Assay. In the original analysis: T cell density was computed as TCR beta template counts normalized to usable DNA estimated by amplifying housekeeping genes. Using the preseqR package, richness was estimated by extrapolating to 120,000 templates for tissue samples and 400,000 templates for PBMC samples. Clonality was calculated as one minus Pielou's evenness. Differential abundance testing on productive amino-acid clonotypes, with a minimum total count of 5 and an alpha of 0.1, was used to identify tissue-enriched TCRs. The Jaccard Index and the Morisita Overlap Index were used to quantify repertoire overlap between compartments. TCR beta CDR3s were clustered by GLIPH together with public tetramer-defined viral CDR3s, and at least three viral sequences plus V-gene enrichment were required for viral motifs. Sourced from immuneACCESS, this table was stored by TCRdb with only in-frame sequences that have V and J called. A share of the clones is absent; for the studies checked, an unresolved V gene accounts for under half, and the remainder has no known explanation. The DNA gave D and trimming, while V, J and clone size come from that table. The sample has 1,100 to 1,500 clones on record, 22% of them singletons. The ten largest account for under 30% of the sample.

This clone was recorded a few times. Its binding antigen is unknown. No much larger clone is present one base from it, and per-base qualities are unavailable. Uninvolved adjacent lung was sampled at least 2 cm away from the tumor margin, and two independent pathologists confirmed that the tissue had no atypia. At diagnosis, tumor, uninvolved tumor-adjacent lung and peripheral blood were collected and then preserved as a mix of FFPE and fresh-frozen material. CDR1 and CDR2, per the germline V gene, are MNHGY and SAAAGT. The junction shows trimming of 5 bases on V and 0 bases on J, and the gene matches do not reach 9 bases of it. Measured from the cysteine to the phenylalanine, the CDR3 is 18 residues long. Only the CDR3 DNA is retained, 54 bases long and in frame from the first base.

This TCR was sampled from a male donor at least 60 years old with stage III squamous cell lung carcinoma. The specimen was normal lung tissue next to the tumor, collected before any cancer treatment. The chain joins TRBV6-8 to TRBJ2-1, and 11 junctional nucleotides match TRBD2. The CDR3 sequence is CASSTPGLAENSYNEQFF. The sequenced DNA is TGTGCCAGCAGTACACCGGGACTAGCGGAGAACTCCTACAATGAGCAGTTCTTC.